Below, 10 T cell receptor beta chains from the same sample are listed, as sequenced in a study of shared clonotypes between healthy human individuals. Clones were sequenced by immunoSEQ multiplex PCR, and TCRdb holds only the in-frame ones, with some missing. The sample lists roughly 2.4 million clones; under 97% were seen once. Input material: naive CD4+ T cells sorted from blood. Subset meaning: CD45RA+ positively selected. The receptors derive from a man younger than 30 in good health.

The chain uses TRBV30 and TRBJ2-5, with 8 bases identical to TRBD2. The CDR3 runs to 13 residues. Trimming took 2 bases from V and 13 from J; bases not matched to a gene: 12. Germline lookup yields CDR1 GTSNPN and CDR2 SVGIG (reference sequence). The CDR3 bases are TGTGCCTGGAGTAACGGGGGGGCTCCCCCCCCGTACTTC. Protein: CAWSNGGAPPPYF.

The rearrangement uses TRBV10-2 and TRBJ2-5, with 9 bases identical to TRBD2. CDR1 and CDR2 (germline): WSHSY, SAAADI. The CDR3 covers 15 residues. V was clipped by 6 bases and J by 4 bases; unmatched bases: 9. CDR3 sequence (DNA): TGCGCCAGCAGGTCCGGACTAGCGAATTTAGAGACCCAGTACTTC. It translates to CASRSGLANLETQYF.

The chain uses TRBV5-8 and TRBJ1-5; TRBD1 matches at 11 bases. The CDR3 is 15 residues long. Germline assignment: CDR1 SGHTS and CDR2 YDEGEE. V lost 4 bases, J lost 5 bases, and 5 bases stayed unmatched. Written as DNA, the CDR3 is TGTGCCAGCAGCCACGGACAGGGGGCCCATCAGCCCCAGCATTTT. It encodes CASSHGQGAHQPQHF.

On this clone itself: Other DNA sequences in this sample translate to the same CDR3. The V call is TRBV6-1, the J call TRBJ1-3; D unresolved. The CDR3 is 14 residues long. V was trimmed by 3 bases and J by 4 bases, leaving 10 bases between them. CDR1 is MNHNS, CDR2 SASEGT, per germline. The CDR3 loop is CASSDPLSGNTIYF. The CDR3 DNA is TGTGCCAGCAGTGATCCTCTTAGCGGAAACACCATATATTTT.

This sequence joins TRBV9 and TRBJ1-2, with no clear D. CDR3 length: 14 amino acids. The germline CDR1 and CDR2 sequences are SGDLS and YYNGEE. With 3 bases removed from V and 2 bases from J, the gap between germline ends came to 11 bases. The CDR3 spells CASSATSANYGYTF. The CDR3 region has the DNA TGTGCCAGCAGCGCGACATCGGCCAACTATGGCTACACCTTC. Filled out from reference TRBV9 and TRBJ1-2, the complete variable domain reads DSGVTQTPKHLITATGQRVTLRCSPRSGDLSVYWYQQSLDQGLQFLIQYYNGEERAKGNILERFSAQQFPDLHSELNLSSLELGDSALYFCASSATSANYGYTFGSGTRLTVV.

As concerns this clone: This same CDR3 is encoded by further DNA sequences in the sample. The chain recombines TRBV27 with TRBJ2-6; D perhaps matches TRBD2 (5 bases). The germline V and J ends were trimmed by 8 bases and 1 base, with 6 bases remaining between them. The germline gives CDR1 MNHEY, CDR2 SMNVEV (reference sequence). CDR3 length: 13 amino acids. CDR3 DNA sequence: TGTGCCAGCCGGGGTTCTGGGGCCAACGTCCTGACTTTC. Translated, it gives CASRGSGANVLTF.

The chain uses TRBV6-1 and TRBJ1-2; TRBD1 might be the D (5 bases). Germline-derived CDR1 and CDR2 are MNHNS and SASEGT. Trimming left V 7 bases short and J 7 bases short, with 19 bases between. The CDR3 has 14 amino acids. The CDR3 loop reads CASNFAGLTGGYTF. The CDR3 DNA is TGTGCCAGCAACTTCGCGGGACTGACGGGTGGCTACACCTTC.

The chain combines TRBV21-1 with TRBJ1-5. TRBV21-1 is a known pseudogene. CDR3 size: 17 residues. In DNA, the CDR3 is TGTGCCAGCAGCAAAGATCAGAGACCCCCCGGCAATCAGCCCCAGCATTTT. It yields the protein CASSKDQRPPGNQPQHF.

This chain links TRBV7-2 with TRBJ2-2; D may be TRBD1 or TRBD2 (5 bases each). Germline CDR1 reads SGHTA; CDR2 reads FQGNSA. The germline V and J ends were trimmed by 5 bases and 1 base, with 11 bases remaining between them. CDR3 length: 15 amino acids. The CDR3 loop reads CASSPRDQNTGELFF. As DNA, the CDR3 is TGTGCCAGCAGCCCCCGGGACCAGAACACCGGGGAGCTGTTTTTT.

The rearrangement joins TRBV11-3 to TRBJ2-1; TRBD1 might be the D (5 bases). Trimming shortened V by 1 base and J by 5 bases, and 15 bases separated the two germline ends. The germline CDR1 and CDR2 sequences are SGHNT and YENEEA. This CDR3 has 16 residues. The CDR3 DNA sequence: TGTGCCAGCAGCTTAGTAGGGGTCCAGGGCAACAATGAGCAGTTCTTC. As protein: CASSLVGVQGNNEQFF.